These T cell receptor beta chains were read from a single sample in a study of pediatric ulcerative colitis. Sequencing was performed with immunoSEQ multiplex PCR; in TCRdb, only in-frame clones are kept and a portion is missing. The data hold 65,000 or so clones, with around 85% observed a single time. Sequencing was done on a sample of blood. The receptors derive from a boy between 10 and 17 years old with severe ulcerative colitis. Both conserved end residues are part of each CDR3. A D gene is named only where the DNA matches it firmly. Expanded clones are given a class, and other clones once, few, many or no size at all.

TRBV29-1	-	-	TRBJ2-7	CSVIMASSYEQYF	TGCAGCGTCATTATGGCCAGTTCCTACGAGCAGTACTTC
TRBV7-2	-	-	TRBJ1-2	CASSLGDLNYGYTF	TGTGCCAGCAGCTTAGGGGATCTTAACTATGGCTACACCTTC
TRBV19	once	TRBD2	TRBJ2-5	CASGAGEGETQYF	TGTGCCAGTGGGGCGGGGGAAGGAGAGACCCAGTACTTC
TRBV7-6	-	TRBD1	TRBJ1-2	CASSLVGQGLSGYTF	TGTGCCAGCAGCTTAGTGGGACAGGGGTTGAGTGGCTACACCTTC
TRBV6-6	-	TRBD1	TRBJ2-7	CASSSTSGGEQYF	TGTGCCAGCAGTTCCACGTCAGGGGGCGAGCAGTACTTC
TRBV7-6	-	TRBD1	TRBJ2-7	CASSSEQGSSYEQYF	TGTGCCAGCAGCTCCGAACAGGGGAGCTCCTACGAGCAGTACTTC
TRBV6-5	-	-	TRBJ1-1	CASSLETNTEAFF	TGTGCCAGCTCCCTGGAAACCAACACTGAAGCTTTCTTT
TRBV29-1	-	-	TRBJ1-3	CSVWPNSGNTIYF	TGCAGCGTTTGGCCCAACTCTGGAAACACCATATATTTT
TRBV13	-	TRBD2	TRBJ2-3	CASSLVQREGRDTQYF	TGTGCCAGCAGCTTAGTCCAGCGGGAGGGCCGAGATACGCAGTATTTT
TRBV19	-	TRBD2	TRBJ2-1	CASRSTSGTGVYNEQFF	TGTGCCAGTAGGTCTACTAGCGGGACGGGAGTCTACAATGAGCAGTTCTTC
TRBV7-3	-	TRBD2	TRBJ2-1	CASSLAGGSFVNEQFF	TGTGCCAGCAGCTTAGCGGGAGGAAGTTTCGTCAATGAGCAGTTCTTC
TRBV6-1	-	-	TRBJ1-2	CASSPGQLYGYTF	TGTGCCAGCAGCCCCGGACAGCTCTATGGCTACACCTTC
TRBV13	once	TRBD2	TRBJ2-7	CASSLQLAPYEQYF	TGTGCCAGCAGCTTACAACTAGCGCCCTACGAGCAGTACTTC
TRBV29-1	-	-	TRBJ2-3	CSVRWGRGGTDTQYF	TGCAGCGTTCGTTGGGGGAGAGGAGGCACAGATACGCAGTATTTT
TRBV10-3	-	-	TRBJ2-5	CAISERLEETQYF	TGTGCCATCAGTGAGCGGCTCGAAGAGACCCAGTACTTC
TRBV5-1	-	TRBD1	TRBJ2-7	CASSPWTGQGDEQYF	TGCGCCAGCAGCCCATGGACGGGACAGGGGGACGAGCAGTACTTC
TRBV4-2	once	TRBD2	TRBJ2-7	CASSQNSGVPYEQYF	TGTGCCAGCAGCCAGAACAGCGGGGTTCCCTACGAGCAGTACTTC
TRBV15	-	-	TRBJ2-7	CATSRTGTYEQYF	TGTGCCACCAGCAGAACGGGAACCTACGAGCAGTACTTC
TRBV6-5	-	-	TRBJ1-2	CASSYSIGAWGYTF	TGTGCCAGCAGTTACTCGATCGGCGCTTGGGGCTACACCTTC
TRBV25-1	once	-	TRBJ2-1	CASSPMGGGVRSLREQFF	TGTGCCAGCAGCCCCATGGGTGGTGGGGTGAGGAGCCTAAGAGAGCAGTTCTTC
TRBV9	-	-	TRBJ2-7	CASSVAGAVDYEQYF	TGTGCCAGCAGCGTAGCGGGGGCCGTGGACTACGAGCAGTACTTC
TRBV4-1	once	-	TRBJ2-1	CASSQDTSNEQFF	TGCGCCAGCAGCCAGGACACTAGCAATGAGCAGTTCTTC
TRBV25-1	-	-	TRBJ1-4	CASSDRAGLGEKLFF	TGTGCCAGCAGTGATAGGGCCGGGCTCGGTGAAAAACTGTTTTTT
TRBV5-1	-	TRBD1	TRBJ1-5	CASSDGGTGSNQPQHF	TGCGCCAGCAGCGATGGGGGGACAGGCAGCAATCAGCCCCAGCATTTT
TRBV2	once	TRBD2	TRBJ2-1	CASYLTPSGEAFNEQFF	TGTGCCAGCTACCTCACTCCTAGCGGGGAGGCGTTCAATGAGCAGTTCTTC
TRBV5-6	few	-	TRBJ1-4	CASSLAGSLYEKLFF	TGTGCCAGCAGCTTGGCAGGCAGTCTCTATGAAAAACTGTTTTTT
TRBV18	-	TRBD1	TRBJ1-1	CASSPGTGYFEAFF	TGTGCCAGCTCACCGGGGACAGGGTACTTCGAAGCTTTCTTT
TRBV7-2	-	-	TRBJ1-2	CASSRYRDGSYGYTF	TGTGCCAGCAGTCGTTACCGGGACGGGAGCTATGGCTACACCTTC
TRBV7-8	-	TRBD1	TRBJ1-2	CASSLAKQGSGYTF	TGTGCCAGCAGCTTAGCGAAACAGGGGTCGGGCTACACCTTC
TRBV4-1	few	-	TRBJ1-2	CASSQEGDVHGYTF	TGCGCCAGCAGCCAAGAGGGCGACGTCCACGGCTACACCTTC
TRBV4-1	-	-	TRBJ1-1	CASSRLAGNTEAFF	TGCGCCAGCAGCCGCCTGGCAGGGAACACTGAAGCTTTCTTT
TRBV25-1	once	TRBD2	TRBJ2-1	CASSPGLAHEQFF	TGTGCCAGCAGCCCGGGACTAGCCCATGAGCAGTTCTTC
TRBV5-1	-	-	TRBJ2-7	CASSLDVYEQYF	TGCGCCAGCAGCTTGGATGTCTACGAGCAGTACTTC
TRBV7-9	-	-	TRBJ2-2	CASSLGAITNTGELFF	TGTGCCAGCAGCTTGGGGGCGATAACGAACACCGGGGAGCTGTTTTTT
TRBV5-1	-	TRBD1	TRBJ1-2	CASSLTGGRDYGYTF	TGCGCCAGCAGCTTGACAGGGGGCAGAGACTATGGCTACACCTTC
TRBV19	-	-	TRBJ1-5	CASTPGPDYSNQPQHF	TGTGCCAGTACCCCGGGTCCAGATTATAGCAATCAGCCCCAGCATTTT
TRBV6-1	-	TRBD1	TRBJ1-2	CASSLDRGNYGYTF	TGTGCCAGCAGCCTGGACAGGGGTAACTATGGCTACACCTTC
TRBV4-1	-	-	TRBJ2-5	CASSPVIGAILETQYF	TGCGCCAGCAGCCCGGTCATTGGAGCTATATTAGAGACCCAGTACTTC
TRBV23-1	-	-	TRBJ2-7	CASSRKGDRSSYEQYF	TGCGCCAGCAGTCGGAAGGGGGACCGGAGCTCCTACGAGCAGTACTTC
TRBV5-1	-	TRBD2	TRBJ2-7	CASSLEPAGGPYEQYF	TGCGCCAGCAGCTTGGAACCAGCGGGAGGGCCCTACGAGCAGTACTTC
TRBV6-1	-	-	TRBJ1-4	CASSDSPEATNEKLFF	TGTGCCAGCAGTGACAGTCCCGAGGCGACTAATGAAAAACTGTTTTTT
TRBV28	-	-	TRBJ1-1	CASSLHGANTEAFF	TGTGCCAGCAGTTTACACGGAGCAAACACTGAAGCTTTCTTT
TRBV16	-	-	TRBJ2-7	CASSQSAYYEQYF	TGTGCCAGCAGCCAATCGGCGTACTACGAGCAGTACTTC
TRBV5-4	-	TRBD1	TRBJ1-2	CASSLGTGGYTF	TGTGCCAGCAGCCTTGGGACAGGCGGCTACACCTTC
TRBV4-1	-	TRBD2	TRBJ2-1	CASSQSGLAGNNEQFF	TGCGCCAGCAGCCAATCAGGACTAGCGGGGAACAATGAGCAGTTCTTC
TRBV6-1	-	-	TRBJ1-5	CASSLEDQPQHF	TGTGCCAGCAGTTTAGAAGATCAGCCCCAGCATTTT
TRBV4-1	-	TRBD2	TRBJ2-1	CASSQGPLGLAGGDDEQFF	TGCGCCAGCAGCCAAGGGCCCCTAGGGCTAGCGGGAGGAGATGATGAGCAGTTCTTC
TRBV7-9	-	TRBD1	TRBJ1-4	CASSRTGGATNEKLFF	TGTGCCAGCAGCCGGACAGGGGGGGCAACTAATGAAAAACTGTTTTTT
TRBV27	-	-	TRBJ1-4	CASSLRLNEKLFF	TGTGCCAGCAGTTTGCGCCTCAATGAAAAACTGTTTTTT
TRBV7-9	-	TRBD2	TRBJ2-1	CASSSPTEAGGPWDEQFF	TGTGCCAGCAGCTCCCCGACAGAAGCGGGAGGGCCCTGGGATGAGCAGTTCTTC
TRBV7-9	once	-	TRBJ1-2	CASRNGTSTNYGYTF	TGTGCCAGCAGAAATGGGACGTCTACTAACTATGGCTACACCTTC
TRBV10-2	-	TRBD2	TRBJ2-1	CASSDWLAGGPGPSDKGNEQFF	TGCGCCAGCAGTGACTGGCTAGCGGGAGGGCCGGGCCCTTCCGACAAGGGCAATGAGCAGTTCTTC